This T cell receptor (beta chain) came from a study of PD-1 blockade in mismatch repair-deficient tumors. Across the study: Patients had some twelve mismatch repair-deficient cancer types, all previously treated and progressing.

Losses at the gene ends were 2 bases for V and 5 bases for J; bases not matched to a gene: 13. The germline V gene has CDR1 SGHNT and CDR2 YENEEA. The CDR3 sequence is 18 residues long. Mismatch repair deficiency was confirmed in all patients, by PCR or immunohistochemistry. Three pembrolizumab responders had their TCRs sequenced. TCRdb keeps only in-frame clones here, not all; method: immunoSEQ multiplex PCR. The sample contains about 51,000 clones, over 70% of which appear only once. Study-level findings and limits: Tumor-resident clones, often absent from pretreatment blood, expanded after pembrolizumab and then contracted.

This clone was seen a handful of times. What it binds is unknown. The receptor's source is an adult with mismatch repair-deficient cancer. The V gene is TRBV11-3, the J gene TRBJ2-1; 9 nucleotides align to TRBD2. Sequencing was performed on peripheral blood, taken about 4.5 months after starting pembrolizumab. The chain's CDR3 is CASSLFIFGTSYHNEQFF. CDR3 nucleotides: TGTGCCAGCAGCTTATTTATATTTGGGACTAGCTACCACAATGAGCAGTTCTTC.